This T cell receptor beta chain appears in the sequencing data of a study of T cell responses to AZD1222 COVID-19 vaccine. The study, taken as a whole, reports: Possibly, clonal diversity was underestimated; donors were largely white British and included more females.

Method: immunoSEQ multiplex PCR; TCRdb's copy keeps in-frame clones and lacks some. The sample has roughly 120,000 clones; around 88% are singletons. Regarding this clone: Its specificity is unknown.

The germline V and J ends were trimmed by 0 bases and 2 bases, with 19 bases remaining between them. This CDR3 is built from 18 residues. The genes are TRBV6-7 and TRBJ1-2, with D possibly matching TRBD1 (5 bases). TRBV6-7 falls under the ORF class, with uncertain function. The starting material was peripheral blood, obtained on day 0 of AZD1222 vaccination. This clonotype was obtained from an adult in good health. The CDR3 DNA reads TGTGCCAGCAGTTACTCGATAAAGGCAGGGATGGAGAACTATGGCTACACCTTC. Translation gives CASSYSIKAGMENYGYTF.